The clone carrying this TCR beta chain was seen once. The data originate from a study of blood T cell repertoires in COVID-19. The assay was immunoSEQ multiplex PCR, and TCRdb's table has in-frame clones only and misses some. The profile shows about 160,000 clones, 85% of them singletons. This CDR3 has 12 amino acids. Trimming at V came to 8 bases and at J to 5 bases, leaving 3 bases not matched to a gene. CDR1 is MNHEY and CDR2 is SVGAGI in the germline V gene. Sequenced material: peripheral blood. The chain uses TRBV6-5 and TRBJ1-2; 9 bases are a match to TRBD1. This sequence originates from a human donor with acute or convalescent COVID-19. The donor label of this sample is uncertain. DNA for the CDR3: TGTGCCAGCGACGACAGGGGGTATGGCTACACCTTC. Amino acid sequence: CASDDRGYGYTF.